These 13 T cell receptor beta chains came from one sample sequenced in a study of blood T cell repertoires in COVID-19. Sequenced by immunoSEQ multiplex PCR; TCRdb stores in-frame clones only, minus some. This table holds under 150,000 clones, 75% to 85% found once. The sequenced sample consisted of peripheral blood. Receptors were obtained from a man aged 60-69 years with active or convalescent COVID-19.

This clone has only one observation. The V gene is TRBV14, the J gene TRBJ2-1, with TRBD2 matching over 12 bases. After removal of 0 bases from V and 2 bases from J, the junction contained 2 bases not matched to a gene. This CDR3 has 17 residues. CDR1 and CDR2 from the germline V gene are SGHDN and FVKESK. This chain's CDR3 is CASSQDRTSGTYNEQFF. The CDR3 nucleotides are TGTGCCAGCAGCCAAGATCGGACTAGCGGGACCTACAATGAGCAGTTCTTC.

The CDR3: CASSQPTGGSSYNSPLHF. In nucleotides, the CDR3 is TGCGCCAGCAGCCAACCGACAGGGGGGAGCTCCTATAATTCACCCCTCCACTTT. The V gene is TRBV4-1, the J gene TRBJ1-6, with 9 bases that match TRBD1. Germline V gene data show CDR1 as MGHRA and CDR2 as YSYEKL. The CDR3 sequence is 18 residues long. V dropped 2 bases and J dropped 0; count of bases not matched to a gene: 5.

The gene calls are TRBV10-3 and TRBJ2-1; 10 nucleotides agree with TRBD1. The CDR3 is 21 residues long. V lost 0 bases to trimming and J lost 2 bases; unmatched junction nucleotides: 16. Germline CDR1 reads ENHRY; CDR2 reads SYGVKD. The CDR3 is CAISESLDRGNLRTTYNEQFF. The CDR3 nucleotides are TGTGCCATCAGTGAGTCTTTGGACAGGGGGAACCTTAGGACGACCTACAATGAGCAGTTCTTC.

This chain connects TRBV10-1 to TRBJ2-3; D is possibly TRBD1 (6 bases). There are 14 residues in the CDR3. Trimming left V 3 bases short and J 4 bases short, with 11 bases between. Per germline, CDR1 WNHNN and CDR2 SYGVQD (reference sequence). The CDR3 DNA reads as TGCGCCAGCAGTGAAAGCAGGGGCCCAGATACGCAGTATTTT. It yields the protein CASSESRGPDTQYF.

The chain carries TRBV2 and TRBJ1-2, with TRBD1 matching 7 bases. CDR1 is SNHLY, CDR2 FYNNEI, per germline. This CDR3 has 13 amino acids. Trimming cost V 5 bases and J 4 bases; bases outside gene matches: 4. The CDR3 DNA follows: TGTGCCAGCAGTCCGGACAGGAGCTATGGCTACACCTTC. It translates to CASSPDRSYGYTF.

The genes are TRBV6-1 and TRBJ2-7; 9 bases map to TRBD2. J was trimmed by 7 bases and V by 1 base; bases with no gene match: 8. This CDR3 contains 15 residues. Germline CDR1 MNHNS, CDR2 SASEGT. CDR3 DNA sequence: TGTGCCAGCAGTGAAGGGATAGCGGGAGCAAGGGAGCAGTACTTC. Amino acids: CASSEGIAGAREQYF.

The J gene is TRBJ1-5, the V gene TRBV12-3 or TRBV12-4; 9 bases are a match to TRBD1. This CDR3 has 12 residues. Trimming took 3 bases from V and 11 from J; bases not matched to a gene: 2. DNA for the CDR3: TGTGCCAGCAGTTTCGGGACAGGGTCCCAGCATTTT. It specifies CASSFGTGSQHF.

The chain uses TRBV29-1 and TRBJ1-2, with D possibly TRBD1 on 5 matching bases. The CDR3 is 11 amino acids. Germline CDR1 reads SQVTM; CDR2 reads ANQGSEA. V was clipped by 6 bases and J by 3 bases, with 8 bases between them. This CDR3 reads CSVRGDYGYTF. Here the CDR3 DNA reads TGCAGCGTACGGGGGGACTATGGCTACACCTTC.

This rearrangement joins TRBV7-9 to TRBJ2-1, with D possibly TRBD2 on 5 matching bases. Trimming took 6 bases from V and 7 from J, leaving 19 bases between them. This CDR3 has 15 amino acids. Germline V CDR1 and CDR2: SEHNR, FQNEAQ (reference sequence). Here the CDR3 DNA reads TGTGCCAGCAGTTATGCGGGCGGGTACGTAAATGAGCAGTTCTTC. The encoded protein is CASSYAGGYVNEQFF.

This chain connects TRBV28 to TRBJ1-2, with D maybe TRBD1 (6 bases). This CDR3 is 13 amino acids long. Germline loops: CDR1 MDHEN, CDR2 SYDVKM. Trimming took 8 bases from V and 7 from J, leaving 17 bases between them. CDR3 DNA: TGTGCCAGCGGACGGGGGGGCCTCCTTGGCTACACCTTC. It yields the protein CASGRGGLLGYTF.

The V call is TRBV4-3, the J call TRBJ1-1, with a possible D match to TRBD1 (6 bases). The germline V and J ends were trimmed by 4 bases and 3 bases, with 12 bases remaining between them. Per germline, CDR1 LGHNA and CDR2 YSLEER. CDR3 length: 14 residues. The CDR3 region has the DNA TGCGCCAGCAGCCTAAGCAGGGGCCACACTGAAGCTTTCTTT. Translated, it gives CASSLSRGHTEAFF.

This clone was recorded only once. The CDR3 is CASVAGRRTGELFF. The CDR3 DNA is TGTGCCAGCGTGGCGGGGAGGCGCACCGGGGAGCTGTTTTTT. The chain uses TRBV28 and TRBJ2-2, with D possibly being TRBD2 (6 bases). V lost 8 bases and J lost 4, with 14 bases in between. The germline gives CDR1 MDHEN, CDR2 SYDVKM. This CDR3 spans 14 amino acids.

This clone was seen once. The chain employs TRBV10-3 and TRBJ2-5; 12 nucleotides match TRBD2. The CDR3 has 16 amino acids. V lost 2 bases to trimming and J lost 2 bases; unmatched junction nucleotides: 3. Germline V CDR1 and CDR2: ENHRY, SYGVKD. The CDR3 region is CAISEGLAGGQETQYF. The CDR3 coding sequence is TGTGCCATCAGTGAGGGGCTAGCGGGAGGGCAAGAGACCCAGTACTTC.